Presented here are 27 T cell receptor beta chains from one specimen sequenced in a study of T cell changes during pregnancy in multiple sclerosis. Sequenced by immunoSEQ multiplex PCR; TCRdb stores in-frame clones only, minus some. Altogether 57,000 or so clones are present, around 90% being singletons, with the ten largest covering 3% to 4%. The sample was peripheral blood, taken after pregnancy. These receptors were taken from a female donor in good health, enrolled as a control in a pregnancy study.

The V and J genes are TRBV9 and TRBJ1-3; the match to TRBD1 covers 8 bases. V trimming: 2 bases; J trimming: 3 bases; junction bases outside the gene matches: 1. The germline CDR1 and CDR2 sequences are SGDLS and YYNGEE. The CDR3 has 14 amino acids. The CDR3 here is CASSVTGVGNTIYF. The CDR3 DNA follows: TGTGCCAGCAGCGTGACAGGGGTTGGAAACACCATATATTTT.

The chain employs TRBV29-1 and TRBJ1-1; D is unclear. The CDR3 sequence is 12 residues long. V was clipped by 5 bases and J by 5 bases, with 12 bases between them. Germline V gene data show CDR1 as SQVTM and CDR2 as ANQGSEA. CDR3 in DNA: TGCAGCGTTAGAACGGGAGAAACTGAAGCTTTCTTT. Translating gives CSVRTGETEAFF.

This chain uses TRBV4-2 with TRBJ1-2; D is unclear. Germline assignment: CDR1 LGHNA and CDR2 YNFKEQ. This CDR3 region has 16 residues. The V and J ends lost 0 bases and 0 bases respectively, with 11 bases between them. DNA for the CDR3: TGTGCCAGCAGCCAAGAGATAGACACGTCTAACTATGGCTACACCTTC. Residues: CASSQEIDTSNYGYTF.

This chain joins TRBV29-1 and TRBJ1-2; 10 positions agree with TRBD1. The germline gives CDR1 SQVTM, CDR2 ANQGSEA. This CDR3 has 12 residues. Unmatched junction bases numbered 5, after V lost 4 bases and J lost 9 bases. Here the CDR3 reads CSVATGGASYTF. As DNA, the CDR3 is TGCAGCGTTGCGACAGGGGGCGCGAGCTACACCTTC.

The rearrangement links TRBV30 to TRBJ2-5; 8 bases are a match to TRBD1. This CDR3 is 12 amino acids long. Germline V gene lookup returns CDR1 GTSNPN and CDR2 SVGIG (reference sequence). The junction had 4 bases not matched to a gene; V was cut back by 4 bases and J by 6 bases. CDR3 nucleotide sequence: TGTGCCTGGACAGGGGGCGGGAAGACCCAGTACTTC. Translation: CAWTGGGKTQYF.

The V call is TRBV5-4, the J call TRBJ1-1; D uncertain. The CDR3 spans 13 residues. Trimming pared 8 bases from V and 1 base from J, leaving 12 bases between. Per the germline V gene, CDR1 is SGHNT and CDR2 is YYREEE (reference sequence). DNA for the CDR3: TGTGCCAGAATCAAGCGGGCGAACACTGAAGCTTTCTTT. This sequence encodes CARIKRANTEAFF.

CDR3 nucleotide sequence: TGCAGCGGACTATGGGACTATGGCTACACCTTC. Encoded protein: CSGLWDYGYTF. The J gene is TRBJ1-2, the V gene TRBV29-1; no clear D. Germline loops: CDR1 SQVTM, CDR2 ANQGSEA. Trimming cost V 7 bases and J 3 bases, with 9 bases left between them. The CDR3 totals 11 residues.

V and J are TRBV2 and TRBJ2-3; possible D gene TRBD1, 5 bases. With 11 bases removed from V and 3 bases from J, the gap between germline ends came to 24 bases. The germline V gene has CDR1 SNHLY and CDR2 FYNNEI. CDR3 length: 16 residues. CDR3 amino acids: CAGTITRWGITDTQYF. The CDR3 DNA reads as TGTGCCGGAACTATAACGCGCTGGGGCATTACAGATACGCAGTATTTT.

This sequence joins TRBV11-3 and TRBJ2-1; 7 positions agree with TRBD2. Germline CDR1 and CDR2: SGHNT and YENEEA. This CDR3 is 14 amino acids long. V lost 3 bases and J lost 6; bases outside the gene matches: 5. CDR3 sequence reads: CASSFHGTINEQFF. The CDR3 region has the DNA TGTGCCAGCAGCTTCCACGGGACTATCAATGAGCAGTTCTTC.

The chain employs TRBV5-1 and TRBJ1-5; D is perhaps TRBD1 (6 bases). Trimming left V 0 bases short and J 7 bases short, with 17 bases between. This CDR3 has 16 amino acids. Germline-derived CDR1 and CDR2 are SGHRS and YFSETQ. CDR3 nucleotides: TGCGCCAGCAGCTTGGATGGGCAGGGGAAAGGACAGCCCCAGCATTTT. Protein: CASSLDGQGKGQPQHF.

J is TRBJ2-7 and V is TRBV29-1; 10 bases align to TRBD2. The germline gives CDR1 SQVTM, CDR2 ANQGSEA. CDR3 length: 15 residues. V lost 4 bases, J lost 6 bases, and 12 bases stayed unmatched. The CDR3 protein is CSVGGGTSDVGEQYF. The CDR3 bases are TGCAGCGTTGGGGGGGGGACTAGCGATGTTGGCGAGCAGTACTTC.

This chain connects TRBV19 to TRBJ2-5, with D maybe TRBD1 (6 bases). Germline V gene data show CDR1 as LNHDA and CDR2 as SQIVND (reference sequence). Trimming took off 5 bases at V and 5 bases at J, with 15 bases between the two ends. The CDR3 is made up of 14 amino acids. The CDR3 nucleotides read TGTGCCAGTAGTGAGGGGGATATTGGGGAGACCCAGTACTTC. Translating it yields CASSEGDIGETQYF.

The CDR3 sequence is CASSLESLAYGELFF. The CDR3 nucleotides are TGTGCCAGCAGCTTAGAGTCTCTAGCGTACGGGGAGCTGTTTTTT. The chain recombines TRBV7-2 with TRBJ2-2; D is perhaps TRBD2 (6 bases). The germline gives CDR1 SGHTA, CDR2 FQGNSA. Between the trimmed V and J ends, which lost 1 base and 7 bases, there was a span of 13 bases. There are 15 residues in the CDR3. The variable domain in full, completed from reference TRBV7-2 and TRBJ2-2, reads GAGVSQSPSNKVTEKGKDVELRCDPISGHTALYWYRQSLGQGLEFLIYFQGNSAPDKSGLPSDRFSAERTGGSVSTLTIQRTQQEDSAVYLCASSLESLAYGELFFGEGSRLTVL.

The chain links TRBV4-1 to TRBJ2-3; 12 bases are a match to TRBD2. V shed 1 base and J 8 bases; nucleotides not matched to a gene: 7. In germline, CDR1 is MGHRA, CDR2 YSYEKL. The CDR3 covers 16 residues. CDR3 sequence (DNA): TGCGCCAGCAGCCAAGCAGGACTAGCGGGGTCCGTTACGCAGTATTTT. This sequence encodes CASSQAGLAGSVTQYF.

The chain uses TRBV4-1 and TRBJ1-5; D is unresolved. The CDR3 has 13 amino acids. V was pared by 1 base and J by 5 bases, with 6 bases between. Germline lookup yields CDR1 MGHRA and CDR2 YSYEKL. The DNA for the CDR3 is TGCGCCAGCAGCCAAGGAGTTTATCAGCCCCAGCATTTT. It translates to CASSQGVYQPQHF.

The V gene is TRBV5-3, the J gene TRBJ2-7, with a weak D call TRBD1 (6 bases). TRBV5-3 qualifies as an ORF whose function is uncertain. V was clipped by 0 bases and J by 0 bases, with 13 bases between them. CDR3 length: 16 residues. CDR3 bases: TGTGCCAGAAGCTTGGCCCTGGGACAATACTCCTACGAGCAGTACTTC. This translates into CARSLALGQYSYEQYF.

The V gene is TRBV11-2, the J gene TRBJ1-2, with D possibly being TRBD1 (6 bases). CDR3 length equals 16 residues. Trimming stripped 4 bases from V and 1 base from J, with 16 bases between. The V gene's germline CDR1 is SGHAT and CDR2 FQNNGV. The DNA of the CDR3 is TGTGCCAGCAGCTCGCAGGGGAGGGGGTATAACTATGGCTACACCTTC. Protein: CASSSQGRGYNYGYTF.

The V and J genes are TRBV5-4 and TRBJ2-3; 11 positions match TRBD2. This CDR3 region has 16 residues. Germline V gene data show CDR1 as SGHNT and CDR2 as YYREEE (reference sequence). J lost 6 bases, V lost 3 bases, and 9 bases had no gene match. CDR3 region: CASSSNLAGGPDTQYF. The CDR3 DNA sequence: TGTGCCAGCAGCTCAAACTTAGCGGGAGGGCCGGATACGCAGTATTTT.

The chain is built from TRBV6-5 and TRBJ2-7, with TRBD2 matching 10 bases. Germline V lookup: CDR1 MNHEY, CDR2 SVGAGI. The CDR3 runs 14 residues. V was clipped by 9 bases and J by 5 bases; unmatched bases: 10. CDR3 region: CASKEGLALNEQYF. Here the CDR3 DNA reads TGTGCCAGTAAAGAGGGACTAGCGTTAAACGAGCAGTACTTC.

The chain is built from TRBV25-1 and TRBJ2-7, with no clear D. This CDR3 spans 15 amino acids. V was shortened by 3 bases and J by 0 bases, with 12 bases between the two germline ends. Looked up from germline, CDR1 is MGHDK and CDR2 is SYGVNS. The CDR3 DNA sequence: TGTGCCAGCAGTGACTCCCCAGCGAACTCCTACGAGCAGTACTTC. Translated: CASSDSPANSYEQYF.

V is TRBV6-1 and J is TRBJ1-5, with unresolved D. Trimming pared 0 bases from V and 5 bases from J, leaving 11 bases between. Germline CDR1 reads MNHNS; CDR2 reads SASEGT. The CDR3 spans 15 residues. The CDR3 reads CASSEAFGEDQPQHF. The CDR3 nucleotides read TGTGCCAGCAGTGAAGCGTTTGGAGAGGATCAGCCCCAGCATTTT.

The V call is TRBV18, the J call TRBJ1-6; D uncertain. Trimming shortened V by 0 bases and J by 0 bases, and 6 bases separated the two germline ends. Germline values: CDR1 KGHSH, CDR2 LQKENI. This CDR3 has 16 residues. CDR3 coding DNA: TGTGCCAGCTCACCACCGAAGAGCTCCTATAATTCACCCCTCCACTTT. Its protein is CASSPPKSSYNSPLHF. Full variable domain (rest looked up from reference TRBV18 and TRBJ1-6): NAGVMQNPRHLVRRRGQEARLRCSPMKGHSHVYWYRQLPEEGLKFMVYLQKENIIDESGMPKERFSAEFPKEGPSILRIQQVVRGDSAAYFCASSPPKSSYNSPLHFGNGTRLTVT.

The CDR3 loop is CASSSQYNTEAFF. The CDR3 DNA is TGTGCCAGCAGCTCACAGTATAACACTGAAGCTTTCTTT. This chain connects TRBV5-5 to TRBJ1-1, with D unresolved. Germline lookup yields CDR1 SGHKS and CDR2 YYEKEE (reference sequence). Deletions cut 3 bases from V and 2 bases from J, with 8 bases between. This CDR3 is 13 amino acids long. Full variable domain (remainder filled in from reference TRBV5-5 and TRBJ1-1): DAGVTQSPTHLIKTRGQQVTLRCSPISGHKSVSWYQQVLGQGPQFIFQYYEKEERGRGNFPDRFSARQFPNYSSELNVNALLLGDSALYLCASSSQYNTEAFFGQGTRLTVV.

The J gene is TRBJ2-7, the V gene TRBV5-5; D is uncertain. CDR3 length: 13 residues. V was cut by 1 base and J by 5 bases, with 10 bases left in between. The germline CDR1 and CDR2 sequences are SGHKS and YYEKEE (reference sequence). CDR3 region: CASSLLRYDEQYF. Here the CDR3 DNA reads TGTGCCAGCAGCTTGCTTAGATACGACGAGCAGTACTTC.

Only one count was recorded for this clone. The chain has TRBV7-7 and TRBJ2-1, with D perhaps matching TRBD2 (5 bases). This CDR3 has 16 amino acids. Trimming cost V 1 base and J 0 bases, with 10 bases left between them. Germline CDR1 is SSHAT and CDR2 is FNYEAQ (reference sequence). CDR3 nucleotide sequence: TGTGCCAGCAGCTTAGGGCCTAGCCTCTCCTACAATGAGCAGTTCTTC. Protein product: CASSLGPSLSYNEQFF.

The chain carries TRBV16 and TRBJ2-3; weak D call: TRBD2 (6 bases). Trimming shortened V by 5 bases and J by 3 bases, and 15 bases separated the two germline ends. The CDR3 is 15 amino acids. CDR1 and CDR2 (germline): KGHSY, FQNENV. The CDR3 protein is CASSDPGLPTDTQYF. DNA of the CDR3: TGTGCCAGCAGCGACCCGGGACTTCCTACAGATACGCAGTATTTT. Using reference TRBV16 and TRBJ2-3 for the parts outside the CDR3, the full variable domain is GEEVAQTPKHLVRGEGQKAKLYCAPIKGHSYVFWYQQVLKNEFKFLISFQNENVFDETGMPKERFSAKCLPNSPCSLEIQATKLEDSAVYFCASSDPGLPTDTQYFGPGTRLTVL.

This chain connects TRBV13 to TRBJ2-3; 11 positions agree with TRBD2. CDR1 is PRHDT, CDR2 FYEKMQ, per germline (reference sequence). This CDR3 has 15 residues. V was clipped by 6 bases and J by 4 bases; unmatched bases: 6. This CDR3 is CASSPLAGGSDTQYF. The DNA of the CDR3 is TGTGCCAGCAGTCCCCTAGCGGGGGGTTCAGATACGCAGTATTTT. The whole variable domain, remainder taken from reference TRBV13 and TRBJ2-3, is AAGVIQSPRHLIKEKRETATLKCYPIPRHDTVYWYQQGPGQDPQFLISFYEKMQSDKGSIPDRFSAQQFSDYHSELNMSSLELGDSALYFCASSPLAGGSDTQYFGPGTRLTVL.